This T cell receptor beta chain is drawn from a study of blood T cell repertoires in COVID-19. Study-wide background: The origin of the acute and convalescent COVID-19 samples was the United States, Italy and Spain. The analysed material was cDNA or gDNA that came from T cells, B-cell-depleted T cells, or PBMCs.

The ends lost 4 bases at V and 5 bases at J; junction bases unmatched: 5. CDR1 is SNHLY and CDR2 is FYNNEI in the germline V gene. CDR3 size: 15 residues. This clone was observed a handful of times. Per the authors' pipeline: Researchers report that nucleated cell counts were estimated from reference gene primer amplification. Generated by immunoSEQ multiplex PCR, the TCRdb table keeps only in-frame clones and is missing some. V, J and clone size reflect that table, while D and trimming were determined from the DNA. The profile shows some 61,000 clones, about nine tenths of them singletons. This rearrangement joins TRBV2 to TRBJ1-6; TRBD1 aligns across 7 bases. Sequencing used peripheral blood. The sequence derives from a man under 40 with acute or convalescent COVID-19. Here the CDR3 DNA reads TGTGCCAGCAGTGGTGGACAGGCCGATAATTCACCCCTCCACTTT. Translated: CASSGGQADNSPLHF. The full variable domain, with the rest looked up from reference TRBV2 and TRBJ1-6, is EPEVTQTPSHQVTQMGQEVILRCVPISNHLYFYWYRQILGQKVEFLVSFYNNEISEKSEIFDDQFSVERPDGSNFTLKIRSTKLEDSAMYFCASSGGQADNSPLHFGNGTRLTVT.